This paragraph covers one T cell receptor beta chain sequence. The record originates from a study of shared T cell receptors in the human thymus. The CDR3 sequence is 16 residues long. Germline V gives CDR1 MNHNS, CDR2 SASEGT. J gave up 2 bases and V 4 bases, and 6 bases lay outside the gene matches. The method was immunoSEQ multiplex PCR; TCRdb's version includes in-frame clones alone and lacks a portion of them. The data contain about 660,000 clones, 88% of them singletons. The sample also formed part of further work on human thymus T cells. Per that paper: The people who donated were healthy Finnish babies having corrective surgery for congenital heart defects. Corrective heart surgery yielded resections, and these provided the thymus tissue.

The receptor comes from a boy in the first two years of life with a congenital heart defect. Sequencing used thymocytes. This chain links TRBV6-1 with TRBJ2-5; 11 bases are a match to TRBD2. The CDR3 DNA sequence: TGTGCCAGCAGTGCGGGGACTAGCGGAGGTCAAGAGACCCAGTACTTC. Translated: CASSAGTSGGQETQYF.